This TCR beta chain is drawn from a study of T cell changes during pregnancy in multiple sclerosis. Assay used: immunoSEQ multiplex PCR; TCRdb lists only in-frame clones, some missing. The sample yields 20,000 or so clones, about nine tenths seen once. This clone has only a few counts. The germline CDR1 and CDR2 sequences are SEHNR and FQNEAQ (reference sequence). Between the trimmed V and J ends, which lost 2 bases and 5 bases, there was a span of 7 bases. The CDR3 contains 14 residues. This TCR was sampled from a female donor in good health, enrolled as a control in a pregnancy study. The V and J genes are TRBV7-9 and TRBJ1-6; D gene uncertain. The sequenced sample was CD8+ T cells from peripheral blood mononuclear cells, obtained in the third trimester of pregnancy. This chain's CDR3 is CASSLNSDNSPLHF. The CDR3, as DNA: TGTGCCAGCAGCTTAAATTCTGATAATTCACCCCTCCACTTT.